This TCR beta chain was found in a study of blood T cell repertoires in COVID-19. Study-level information: The United States, Italy and Spain provided the acute and convalescent COVID-19 samples.

The CDR3 loop spans 16 amino acids. After removal of 6 bases from V and 0 bases from J, the junction contained 7 bases not matched to a gene. Germline V lookup: CDR1 KGHSH, CDR2 LQKENI. Sequencing was performed with immunoSEQ multiplex PCR; in TCRdb, only in-frame clones are kept and a portion is missing. The sample records some 290,000 clones, 90% being singletons. V and J are TRBV18 and TRBJ2-3; TRBD1 matches at 9 bases. The receptor was isolated from a woman aged 25-40 years who had been exposed to COVID-19. Specimen: PBMCs or T cells enriched from blood (not recorded which). CDR3 residues: CASSLTGGSSTDTQYF. As DNA, the CDR3 is TGTGCCAGCTCCCTGACAGGGGGTTCTAGCACAGATACGCAGTATTTT.